This T cell receptor beta chain was recovered during a study of memory CD4+ T cells and cytomegalovirus serostatus. Turning to the study itself: Donors were healthy Belgian adults, under 10 CMV seropositive and fewer than 30 seronegative. Regarding the study as a whole: Repertoires predicted CMV serostatus with median bootstrapped AUC of 0.95. 67 of 164 known CMV-associated TCRbeta sequences appeared in CD4+ memory.

Original processing methods: Out-of-frame sequences were removed, leaving 2 million to 2.5 million distinct TCRbeta sequences. Data came from immunoSEQ multiplex PCR; TCRdb stores just in-frame clones and leaves some out. Clonal size and the V and J genes are those of that table, whereas D and trimming came from the DNA. Of about 96,000 clones detected, roughly 80% appear once; the ten largest clones hold less than 4%. The ends lost 4 bases at V and 4 bases at J; junction bases unmatched: 10. This CDR3 contains 17 residues. The germline V gene encodes CDR1 MNHEY and CDR2 SMNVEV (reference sequence). This clone was detected once. The antigen is unknown. Single viable CD3+CD4+CD8-CD45RO+ cells were sorted as the memory CD4+ T cells.

Input material: memory CD4+ T cells from blood. The chain is built from TRBV27 and TRBJ2-5; 12 bases agree with TRBD2. The TCR was taken from an adult in good health and CMV-seropositive. For the CDR3, the DNA is TGTGCCAGCAGTTCCAAGAAACTAGCGGGAGGACCAGAGACCCAGTACTTC. Its translation: CASSSKKLAGGPETQYF.